These 19 T cell receptor beta chains originate from one sample sequenced in a study of blood T cell repertoires in COVID-19. Measured with immunoSEQ multiplex PCR; TCRdb has only the in-frame clones, and not every one. The data show about 49,000 clones, around 87% seen once. Material for sequencing was peripheral blood. These receptors were taken from a human donor in a cohort sampled during active COVID-19.

The chain combines TRBV5-1 with TRBJ2-7; perhaps TRBD1 as D (5 bases). V lost 4 bases to trimming and J lost 7 bases, with 15 bases between them. Germline values: CDR1 SGHRS, CDR2 YFSETQ. The CDR3 length is 13 residues. The CDR3 here is CASSQGLDGEQYF. The CDR3 region has the DNA TGCGCCAGCAGCCAGGGTCTCGACGGTGAGCAGTACTTC.

The genes are TRBV5-6 and TRBJ2-3; 10 nucleotides line up with TRBD2. Trimming cost V 4 bases and J 5 bases; bases outside gene matches: 4. Germline V gives CDR1 SGHDT, CDR2 YYEEEE. The CDR3 extends over 14 amino acids. CDR3 region: CASSPSGRVDTQYF. In nucleotides, the CDR3 is TGTGCCAGCAGCCCCAGCGGGAGGGTAGATACGCAGTATTTT.

This chain uses TRBV3-1 (or the pseudogene TRBV3-2) with TRBJ2-2; 7 nucleotides line up with TRBD1. CDR1 is LGHDT, CDR2 YNNKEL, per germline (reference sequence). This CDR3 is 14 amino acids long. J lost 6 bases, V lost 1 base, and 2 bases had no gene match. CDR3 amino acids: CASSQATGAGELFF. The CDR3 DNA reads TGTGCCAGCAGCCAAGCCACAGGGGCCGGGGAGCTGTTTTTT.

This chain connects TRBV2 to TRBJ2-7; TRBD2 matches at 8 bases. The CDR3 has 14 amino acids. The V gene end was trimmed by 3 bases and the J gene end by 4 bases; junction bases not matched to a gene: 5. Germline assignment: CDR1 SNHLY and CDR2 FYNNEI. CDR3 bases: TGTGCCAGCAGTGACAGCGGGAGTAGTTACGAGCAGTACTTC. It specifies CASSDSGSSYEQYF.

V usage is TRBV10-3 and J usage is TRBJ1-2, with a tentative D call TRBD1 (6 bases). The CDR3 runs 12 residues. Germline V gene sequence: CDR1 ENHRY, CDR2 SYGVKD. With 8 bases removed from V and 8 bases from J, the gap between germline ends came to 15 bases. This chain's CDR3 is CAIGGARKGYTF. The CDR3, as DNA: TGTGCCATCGGGGGGGCTAGGAAGGGCTACACCTTC.

This clone appeared a few times. This chain links TRBV7-3 with TRBJ2-1, with 11 positions matching TRBD2. Germline V gene data show CDR1 as SGHTA and CDR2 as FQGTGA. This CDR3 has 14 residues. V shed 3 bases, J shed 6 bases, and the junction held 1 base outside the gene matches. The CDR3 bases are TGTGCCAGCAGCTTGGGGACTAGCGGCAATGAGCAGTTCTTC. Protein sequence: CASSLGTSGNEQFF.

The rearrangement links TRBV12-3 or TRBV12-4 to TRBJ1-2; no firm D call. Trimming shortened V by 7 bases and J by 8 bases, and 17 bases separated the two germline ends. This CDR3 region has 13 residues. The CDR3 spells CASTQRREGGYTF. The CDR3 region has the DNA TGTGCCAGCACCCAAAGGAGGGAAGGCGGCTACACCTTC.

The CDR3 bases are TGTGCCAGCAGTGACAGGGCTAGCACAGATACGCAGTATTTT. Amino acids: CASSDRASTDTQYF. The chain joins TRBV2 to TRBJ2-3, with a weak D call TRBD1 (5 bases). Trimming took off 3 bases at V and 0 bases at J, with 7 bases between the two ends. Looked up from germline, CDR1 is SNHLY and CDR2 is FYNNEI. This CDR3 comprises 14 residues.

The chain combines TRBV2 with TRBJ2-5; no definite D call. Trimming left V 4 bases short and J 2 bases short, with 11 bases between. Per the germline V gene, CDR1 is SNHLY and CDR2 is FYNNEI. This CDR3 comprises 14 residues. The CDR3 DNA follows: TGTGCCAGCAGTGGAGGTGGCCAACAAGAGACCCAGTACTTC. It translates to CASSGGGQQETQYF. The full variable domain, its missing parts supplied by reference TRBV2 and TRBJ2-5, is EPEVTQTPSHQVTQMGQEVILRCVPISNHLYFYWYRQILGQKVEFLVSFYNNEISEKSEIFDDQFSVERPDGSNFTLKIRSTKLEDSAMYFCASSGGGQQETQYFGPGTRLLVL.

This clone appeared once. V and J are TRBV7-9 and TRBJ2-3; 9 bases fit TRBD2. Germline lookup yields CDR1 SEHNR and CDR2 FQNEAQ (reference sequence). This CDR3 region has 15 residues. Unmatched junction bases numbered 3, after V lost 3 bases and J lost 2 bases. The CDR3 protein is CASSFASGNTDTQYF. CDR3 coding DNA: TGTGCCAGCAGCTTCGCTAGCGGGAACACAGATACGCAGTATTTT.

This clone has more than one count but fewer than ten. The genes are TRBV5-1 and TRBJ2-2; 8 nucleotides match TRBD1. Germline V lookup: CDR1 SGHRS, CDR2 YFSETQ. The CDR3 has 15 amino acids. Unmatched junction bases numbered 3, after V lost 4 bases and J lost 1 base. The CDR3 loop is CASSQGTGNTGELFF. CDR3 sequence (DNA): TGCGCCAGCAGCCAAGGGACAGGGAACACCGGGGAGCTGTTTTTT.

In nucleotides, the CDR3 is TGTGCCAGCAGCCAGGGGACTAGGGGGAGAAATGAGCAGTTCTTC. Residues: CASSQGTRGRNEQFF. The J gene is TRBJ2-1, the V gene TRBV5-6, with 8 bases matching TRBD2. J was trimmed by 7 bases and V by 4 bases; bases with no gene match: 10. This CDR3 contains 15 residues. Germline values: CDR1 SGHDT, CDR2 YYEEEE.

The chain is built from TRBV7-7 and TRBJ2-1; perhaps TRBD2 as D (6 bases). V was shortened by 5 bases and J by 5 bases, with 13 bases between the two germline ends. CDR1 and CDR2 from the germline V gene are SSHAT and FNYEAQ (reference sequence). The CDR3 runs 14 residues. CDR3 DNA sequence: TGTGCCAGCAGCCCCGTCGGGAGAGACAATGAGCAGTTCTTC. Translated, it gives CASSPVGRDNEQFF.

The chain couples TRBV7-9 to TRBJ2-7; 10 bases are a match to TRBD1. Per the germline V gene, CDR1 is SEHNR and CDR2 is FQNEAQ (reference sequence). V gave up 4 bases and J gave up 5 bases; unmatched junction bases: 5. This CDR3 contains 14 residues. DNA of the CDR3: TGTGCCAGCAGCTCAGGGACAGGGGTCGACGAGCAGTACTTC. Translated, it gives CASSSGTGVDEQYF.

The chain recombines TRBV20-1 with TRBJ2-7; no reliable D call. Germline V gives CDR1 DFQATT, CDR2 SNEGSKA (reference sequence). Trimming pared 3 bases from V and 3 bases from J, leaving 6 bases between. The CDR3 runs to 11 residues. The CDR3 nucleotides are TGCAGTGCTAGTCGCTACTACGAGCAGTACTTC. Translating it yields CSASRYYEQYF.

This clone was seen a handful of times. The chain carries TRBV4-1 and TRBJ1-4; D not resolved. CDR1 and CDR2 from the germline V gene are MGHRA and YSYEKL. This CDR3 contains 14 residues. The V gene lost 4 bases and the J gene lost 6 bases, with 12 bases spanning the gap. The CDR3 reads CASSRGMDYEKLFF. The DNA for the CDR3 is TGCGCCAGCAGCCGAGGAATGGACTATGAAAAACTGTTTTTT.

The rearrangement links TRBV28 to TRBJ2-5, with 7 bases aligning to TRBD1. CDR3 length: 15 residues. The V gene's germline CDR1 is MDHEN and CDR2 SYDVKM. With 9 bases clipped from V and 4 bases from J, the junction kept 14 bases outside the gene matches. The CDR3 sequence: CASSRDSDAAETQYF. The CDR3 DNA reads as TGTGCCAGTAGCCGGGACAGCGACGCGGCAGAGACCCAGTACTTC.

This chain uses TRBV11-3 with TRBJ2-1, with 15 bases fitting TRBD2. Germline-derived CDR1 and CDR2 are SGHNT and YENEEA. The V segment lost 5 bases and the J segment 5 bases; nucleotides outside the gene matches: 7. The CDR3 totals 17 residues. CDR3 in amino acids: CASSPGLAGGLHNEQFF. The CDR3, as DNA: TGTGCCAGCAGCCCGGGACTAGCGGGAGGTTTGCACAATGAGCAGTTCTTC.

The chain uses TRBV5-1 and TRBJ2-3, with 9 bases fitting TRBD1. V shed 0 bases, J shed 4 bases, and the junction held 6 bases outside the gene matches. This CDR3 region has 16 residues. Germline-derived CDR1 and CDR2 are SGHRS and YFSETQ. CDR3 nucleotides: TGCGCCAGCAGCTTGGGCACAGGGGGCTCGTCAGATACGCAGTATTTT. This sequence encodes CASSLGTGGSSDTQYF.